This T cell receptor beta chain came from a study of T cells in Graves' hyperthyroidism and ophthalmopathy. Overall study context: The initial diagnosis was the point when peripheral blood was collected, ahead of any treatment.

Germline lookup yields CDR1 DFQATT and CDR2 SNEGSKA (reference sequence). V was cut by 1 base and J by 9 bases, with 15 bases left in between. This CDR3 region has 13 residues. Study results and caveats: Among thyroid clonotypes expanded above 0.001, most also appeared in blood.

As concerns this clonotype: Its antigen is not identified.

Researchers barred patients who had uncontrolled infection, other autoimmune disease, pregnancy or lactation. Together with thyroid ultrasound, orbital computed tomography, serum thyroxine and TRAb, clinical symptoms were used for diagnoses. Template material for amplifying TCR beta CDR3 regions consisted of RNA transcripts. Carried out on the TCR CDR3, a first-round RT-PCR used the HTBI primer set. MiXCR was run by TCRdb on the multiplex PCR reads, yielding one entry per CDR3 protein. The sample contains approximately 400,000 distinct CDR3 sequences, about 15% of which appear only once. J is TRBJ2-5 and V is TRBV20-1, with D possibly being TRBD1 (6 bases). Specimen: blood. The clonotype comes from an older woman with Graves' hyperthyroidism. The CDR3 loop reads CSARVSRGASQYF. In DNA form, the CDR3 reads TGCAGTGCTAGAGTGTCCAGGGGAGCGTCCCAGTACTTC.